This T cell receptor (beta chain) was identified in a study of T cell changes during pregnancy in multiple sclerosis. Repertoires were generated with immunoSEQ multiplex PCR, while TCRdb's copy carries only in-frame clones and drops some. The data contain tens of thousands of clones, 92% of them seen just once; the ten biggest clones take up less than 3.5%. Only one count was recorded for this clone. Germline CDR1 and CDR2: LNHNV and YYDKDF (reference sequence). CDR3 length: 15 residues. The V end was cut by 5 bases, the J end by 1 base, with 15 bases between. The sequences come from peripheral blood, collected in the third trimester of pregnancy. The origin of this receptor is a female donor in good health, enrolled as a control in a pregnancy study. This chain connects TRBV15 to TRBJ2-7; maybe TRBD1 (7 bases). In DNA form, the CDR3 reads TGTGCCACCAGCCCCCAGGGGGGTTCTTCCTACGAGCAGTACTTC. Translation: CATSPQGGSSYEQYF. Filled out from reference TRBV15 and TRBJ2-7, the complete variable domain reads DAMVIQNPRYQVTQFGKPVTLSCSQTLNHNVMYWYQQKSSQAPKLLFHYYDKDFNNEADTPDNFQSRRPNTSFCFLDIRSPGLGDTAMYLCATSPQGGSSYEQYFGPGTRLTVT.